The 21 T cell receptor beta chains below all came from one sample that was sequenced in a study of spatial heterogeneity in lung cancer (dated by TCRdb to about 2019). Per the publication, the time point label means: sample taken at primary tumor resection. TCR sequencing used whole RNA extracted from tumor and nontumor lung tissue, or from cryopreserved PBMC samples, without cell sorting. Library preparation used 5' RACE. TCRdb names NextSeq 500 as the instrument used. TCRdb ran its own pipeline on the public reads, namely fastp trimming at Q25 and MiXCR clone calling, and kept in-frame beta chains. One record per CDR3 amino acid sequence lists the most common genes and DNA. The sample contains about 23,000 distinct CDR3 sequences, less than 5.5% of them found a single time. 4.5% to 6.5% of the sample is in the top ten clones. The sample consisted of PBMCs, taken at surgery. The source is a male donor with early-stage non-small cell lung cancer.

This clonotype was detected many times. The CDR3, as DNA: TGCAGTGCTAGAGCTACCTCGTCCGGGACAGGAGCAACCGGGACTCGTAACTCCTACAATGAGCAGTTCTTC. Protein: CSARATSSGTGATGTRNSYNEQFF. The chain links TRBV20-1 to TRBJ2-1, with 8 bases matching TRBD1. Trimming at V came to 1 base and at J to 0 bases, leaving 29 bases not matched to a gene. The length of the CDR3 is 24 residues. The V gene's germline CDR1 is DFQATT and CDR2 SNEGSKA (reference sequence).

This clonotype was seen repeatedly, ten times or more. The chain recombines TRBV6-5 with TRBJ2-1, with 8 bases matching TRBD1. Trimming removed 6 bases from V and 10 bases from J; junction bases left unmatched: 11. The germline V gene has CDR1 MNHEY and CDR2 SVGAGI. This CDR3 is 14 amino acids long. The CDR3 region is CASRNSGTGPEQFF. The CDR3 DNA is TGTGCCAGCAGAAACTCCGGGACAGGCCCCGAGCAGTTCTTC.

This clonotype was seen ten or more times. The rearrangement uses TRBV27 and TRBJ1-1, with TRBD1 matching over 7 bases. CDR1 is MNHEY and CDR2 is SMNVEV in the germline V gene (reference sequence). There are 14 residues in the CDR3. After removal of 3 bases from V and 7 bases from J, the junction contained 8 bases not matched to a gene. This chain's CDR3 is CASSLQGGWGEAFF. The DNA of the CDR3 is TGTGCCAGCAGTTTGCAGGGGGGTTGGGGTGAAGCTTTCTTT.

There are many counts of this clonotype. The rearrangement links TRBV14 to TRBJ1-5; the D is unclear. The germline gives CDR1 SGHDN, CDR2 FVKESK. This CDR3 region has 13 residues. Trimming took 2 bases from V and 7 from J, leaving 9 bases between them. DNA for the CDR3: TGTGCCAGCAGCCAAACCCCCGGGCAGCCCCAGCATTTT. Protein product: CASSQTPGQPQHF.

The sample holds a few counts of this clonotype. The chain is built from TRBV27 and TRBJ2-1; D is unresolved. This CDR3 is built from 14 residues. V lost 3 bases, J lost 6 bases, and 12 bases lay in between. Germline CDR1 MNHEY, CDR2 SMNVEV (reference sequence). The CDR3 region has the DNA TGTGCCAGCAGTTTTTTGGGTGTGGGCAATGAGCAGTTCTTC. Translated, it gives CASSFLGVGNEQFF.

Notes on this clonotype: This may come from a read error, since a much larger clone is one base off. The chain uses TRBV3-1 and TRBJ2-5, with D perhaps assigned TRBD1 or TRBD2 (5 bases each). Germline-derived CDR1 and CDR2 are LGHDT and YNNKEL (reference sequence). The length of the CDR3 is 16 residues. The CDR3: CASGQDRSVGEETQYF. CDR3 DNA: TGTGCCAGCGGCCAAGATCGTTCGGTAGGGGAGGAGACCCAGTACTTC.

This clonotype was seen at least ten times. V gene TRBV5-1 combines with J gene TRBJ2-1; 9 positions match TRBD2. Germline values: CDR1 SGHRS, CDR2 YFSETQ. The length of the CDR3 is 15 residues. V dropped 7 bases and J dropped 4; count of bases not matched to a gene: 9. This CDR3 reads CASSSSGTQYNEQFF. The CDR3 DNA sequence: TGCGCCAGCTCCTCTAGCGGGACACAATACAATGAGCAGTTCTTC.

This clonotype was found many times. This CDR3 is CASSERAEAFF. CDR3 sequence (DNA): TGTGCCAGCAGTGAACGGGCTGAAGCTTTCTTT. The chain is built from TRBV2 and TRBJ1-1, with no clear D. The CDR3 runs to 11 residues. CDR1 is SNHLY, CDR2 FYNNEI, per germline. V lost 2 bases and J 6 bases, leaving 4 bases between the germline ends.

By frequency in the sample, this clonotype is medium-sized. This chain joins TRBV7-8 and TRBJ1-3; D remains ambiguous. The CDR3 is 14 residues long. V was trimmed by 3 bases and J by 7 bases, leaving 13 bases between them. Germline lookup yields CDR1 SGHVS and CDR2 FQNEAQ. CDR3 region: CASSFTLALNTIYF. In DNA form, the CDR3 reads TGTGCCAGCAGCTTTACTCTGGCTCTGAACACCATATATTTT.

This clonotype was seen ten or more times. The gene calls are TRBV7-2 and TRBJ2-7; TRBD2 is a possible D gene (6 bases). This CDR3 contains 15 residues. V was shortened by 2 bases and J by 4 bases, with 15 bases between the two germline ends. Germline V gives CDR1 SGHTA, CDR2 FQGNSA. The CDR3 DNA is TGTGCCAGCAGCTTATTATTGGACTACAGGTACGAGCAGTACTTC. It specifies CASSLLLDYRYEQYF.

A few counts support this clonotype. The gene calls are TRBV6-1 and TRBJ2-3; maybe TRBD2 (5 bases). Trimming cost V 8 bases and J 1 base, with 13 bases left between them. The CDR3 totals 14 residues. The germline gives CDR1 MNHNS, CDR2 SASEGT. The CDR3 nucleotides read TGTGCCAGCCTGTCGGGGTATGGCACAGATACGCAGTATTTT. Translation gives CASLSGYGTDTQYF.

In this sample, this clonotype is medium-sized. The V and J genes are TRBV4-2 and TRBJ2-3, with a possible D match to TRBD2 (5 bases). The CDR3 loop spans 17 amino acids. Germline V gene sequence: CDR1 LGHNA, CDR2 YNFKEQ. Trimming took 1 base from V and 2 from J, leaving 16 bases between them. The CDR3 region is CASSQAEVIPYTDTQYF. The CDR3 DNA sequence: TGTGCCAGCAGCCAAGCGGAGGTAATTCCATACACAGATACGCAGTATTTT.

The V gene is TRBV19, the J gene TRBJ1-5; 7 bases align to TRBD1. Looked up from germline, CDR1 is LNHDA and CDR2 is SQIVND (reference sequence). The CDR3 has 16 amino acids. V was pared by 7 bases and J by 1 base, with 10 bases of the junction left unmatched. CDR3 loop: CASMQGDWGSNQPQHF. CDR3 sequence (DNA): TGTGCCAGTATGCAGGGGGACTGGGGAAGCAATCAGCCCCAGCATTTT.

This clonotype came up many times. This rearrangement joins TRBV14 to TRBJ1-1; 7 bases fit TRBD1. This CDR3 contains 14 residues. Germline CDR1 and CDR2: SGHDN and FVKESK. V lost 6 bases to trimming and J lost 1 base; unmatched junction nucleotides: 5. The CDR3 bases are TGTGCCAGCAGGCGAGACAGGGCGAACACTGAAGCTTTCTTT. Translation: CASRRDRANTEAFF. Together with reference TRBV14 and TRBJ1-1, the CDR3 gives the full variable domain: EAGVTQFPSHSVIEKGQTVTLRCDPISGHDNLYWYRRVMGKEIKFLLHFVKESKQDESGMPNNRFLAERTGGTYSTLKVQPAELEDSGVYFCASRRDRANTEAFFGQGTRLTVV.

There are many counts of this clonotype. The J gene is TRBJ1-5, the V gene TRBV12-3 or TRBV12-4; tentative D call: TRBD1 (6 bases). The CDR3 sequence is 15 residues long. Trimming shortened V by 5 bases and J by 2 bases, and 13 bases separated the two germline ends. CDR3 nucleotide sequence: TGTGCCAGCAGTCCCGACAGGTTGGGCAATCAGCCCCAGCATTTT. This codes for CASSPDRLGNQPQHF.

By frequency in the sample, this clonotype is medium-sized. The rearrangement uses TRBV29-1 and TRBJ2-7; D unclear. Trimming removed 7 bases at V and 1 base at J, with 17 bases between. This CDR3 is built from 14 residues. Germline-derived CDR1 and CDR2 are SQVTM and ANQGSEA. The CDR3 nucleotides read TGCAGCGCCAGATCGGCAGTCACGTCCTACGAGCAGTACTTC. Its translation: CSARSAVTSYEQYF.

The sample holds many counts of this clonotype. CDR3: CASSYGGPAHEQFF. The CDR3 DNA reads as TGTGCCAGCAGTTACGGGGGGCCGGCGCATGAGCAGTTCTTC. The V gene is TRBV6-2 or TRBV6-3, the J gene TRBJ2-1; either TRBD1 or TRBD2 may fit D (6 bases each). The ends were cut back, 2 bases at V and 8 bases at J, with 13 bases in the middle. This CDR3 region has 14 residues. CDR1 MNHEY and CDR2 SVGEGT come from the germline V gene.

This clonotype was recorded many times. V and J are TRBV30 and TRBJ1-4; 7 nucleotides align to TRBD1. Losses at the gene ends were 0 bases for V and 11 bases for J; bases not matched to a gene: 3. The CDR3 spans 12 residues. Germline V lookup: CDR1 GTSNPN, CDR2 SVGIG (reference sequence). CDR3 nucleotides: TGTGCCTGGAGTGTACGGGGACAGAAACTGTTTTTT. Encoded protein: CAWSVRGQKLFF.

Ten or more counts support this clonotype. The V call is TRBV3-1, the J call TRBJ2-3, with D maybe TRBD2 (6 bases). V lost 1 base, J lost 7 bases, and 15 bases lay in between. The CDR3 spans 15 residues. Germline V gene lookup returns CDR1 LGHDT and CDR2 YNNKEL (reference sequence). As DNA, the CDR3 is TGTGCCAGCAGCCAAGGACTAGTCGGGCCCCATACGCAGTATTTT. The encoded protein is CASSQGLVGPHTQYF.

This clonotype was seen many times. The V and J genes are TRBV7-6 and TRBJ2-2, with D perhaps matching TRBD2 (5 bases). Germline CDR1 is SGHVS and CDR2 is FNYEAQ. V lost 5 bases and J 9 bases, leaving 22 bases between the germline ends. The CDR3 runs 16 residues. As DNA, the CDR3 is TGTGCCAGCAGCCCACTCAAAACTTCTAGCTCCTGGGAGCTGTTTTTT. It codes for CASSPLKTSSSWELFF. Supplemented by reference TRBV7-6 and TRBJ2-2, the full variable domain reads GAGVSQSPRYKVTKRGQDVALRCDPISGHVSLYWYRQALGQGPEFLTYFNYEAQQDKSGLPNDRFSAERPEGSISTLTIQRTEQRDSAMYRCASSPLKTSSSWELFFGEGSRLTVL.

Many counts were recorded for this clonotype. This chain links TRBV28 with TRBJ1-4; D gene uncertain. Trimming pared 6 bases from V and 0 bases from J, leaving 17 bases between. This CDR3 has 17 amino acids. Per the germline V gene, CDR1 is MDHEN and CDR2 is SYDVKM. Here the CDR3 reads CASSESGVGTTNEKLFF. The CDR3 DNA is TGTGCCAGCAGCGAGAGTGGGGTTGGGACAACTAATGAAAAACTGTTTTTT.